The clone carrying this T cell receptor beta chain was seen only once. This specimen belongs to a study of blood T cell repertoires in COVID-19. Clones were read by immunoSEQ multiplex PCR, and TCRdb kept only the in-frame ones, dropping some. The sample holds 200,000 to 250,000 clones; 70% to 90% are singletons and the top ten take about a tenth. Trimming removed 3 bases from V and 4 bases from J, with 15 bases in between. CDR3 size: 15 residues. Germline CDR1 is LNHDA and CDR2 is SQIVND (reference sequence). The sequence derives from a man aged 35-49 years who had recovered from COVID-19. This rearrangement joins TRBV19 to TRBJ1-2, with a weak D call TRBD1 (5 bases). The sequencing input was PBMCs or T cells enriched from blood (not recorded which). The CDR3 region is CASSIGEGVAYGYTF. Here the CDR3 DNA reads TGTGCCAGTAGTATCGGAGAAGGGGTGGCCTATGGCTACACCTTC.